This passage covers 4 T cell receptor beta chains from one sample sequenced in a study of shared clonotypes between healthy human individuals. This table comes from immunoSEQ multiplex PCR, and its TCRdb copy is limited to in-frame clones, with some not included. The sample carries more than 2 million clones, just under 95% recorded once. Positive CCR7 selection of CD45RO-negative cells yielded the naive CD8 cells, and terminally differentiated effector memory CD45RA+ cells were excluded. What was sequenced was naive CD8+ T cells from PBMCs. These receptors were taken from a man aged 18 to 30 in good health. Some clones in this sample may be carry-over from other donors' samples.

The J gene is TRBJ2-7, the V gene TRBV18; 7 bases match TRBD1. Looked up from germline, CDR1 is KGHSH and CDR2 is LQKENI. The CDR3 has 16 amino acids. V lost 3 bases, J lost 3 bases, and 11 bases stayed unmatched. The CDR3: CASSPLLRDSGYEQYF. DNA of the CDR3: TGTGCCAGCTCACCGTTACTCCGGGACAGCGGCTACGAGCAGTACTTC.

J is TRBJ2-3 and V is TRBV30; D is perhaps TRBD2 (6 bases). CDR3 length equals 14 residues. Germline V CDR1 and CDR2: GTSNPN, SVGIG (reference sequence). V lost 3 bases, J lost 0 bases, and 10 bases lay in between. The CDR3 nucleotides are TGTGCCTGGAGACGGCTAGCGAGCACAGATACGCAGTATTTT. Translated: CAWRRLASTDTQYF.

The J gene is TRBJ1-5, the V gene TRBV7-9; TRBD1 might be the D (6 bases). This CDR3 has 16 residues. CDR1 is SEHNR and CDR2 is FQNEAQ in the germline V gene (reference sequence). V gave up 1 base and J gave up 0 bases, with 10 bases separating them. The CDR3 region is CASSLVGRGSNQPQHF. CDR3 sequence (DNA): TGTGCCAGCAGCTTAGTGGGCAGGGGTAGCAATCAGCCCCAGCATTTT.

This clone was observed a single time. CDR3 in DNA: TGCAGCGTTGAAGGGGGAAACACAGATACGCAGTATTTT. Amino acids: CSVEGGNTDTQYF. The chain employs TRBV29-1 and TRBJ2-3; D call uncertain. Trimming took off 1 base at V and 2 bases at J, with 7 bases between the two ends. CDR1 is SQVTM and CDR2 is ANQGSEA in the germline V gene. The CDR3 contains 13 residues.